The 4 T cell receptor beta chains below were found in one sample sequenced in a study of Graves' ophthalmopathy and Graves' hyperthyroidism. Transcripts of RNA were the source for amplifying TCR beta CDR3 regions. HTBI primers primed a first-round RT-PCR, and a second-round multiplex PCR followed. From the multiplex PCR reads, TCRdb called clonotypes with MiXCR, one entry per CDR3 protein. The sample has over 450,000 distinct CDR3 sequences; roughly an eighth are singletons. Sequenced material: blood. Source of these receptors: a woman in her 30s with Graves' ophthalmopathy.

This clonotype was observed many times. This rearrangement joins TRBV7-2 to TRBJ1-5; 7 nucleotides line up with TRBD1. The germline CDR1 and CDR2 sequences are SGHTA and FQGNSA. The CDR3 extends over 13 amino acids. V shed 5 bases, J shed 6 bases, and the junction held 4 bases outside the gene matches. The CDR3 coding sequence is TGTGCCAGCAGCATGGACAGGTTTCAGCCCCAGCATTTT. Its protein product is CASSMDRFQPQHF.

V and J are TRBV4-1 and TRBJ2-2; 8 nucleotides agree with TRBD1. Germline trimming cut 3 bases from V and 4 bases from J; bases unmatched to any gene: 7. The CDR3 totals 16 residues. Germline V gene data show CDR1 as MGHRA and CDR2 as YSYEKL. CDR3 sequence: CASSHYDRGGTGELFF. CDR3 nucleotides: TGCGCCAGCAGCCACTATGACAGGGGCGGCACCGGGGAGCTGTTTTTT.

CDR3 loop: CSVGRRGRAGTEAFF. CDR3 DNA: TGCAGCGTTGGGCGACGGGGCAGGGCGGGCACTGAAGCTTTCTTT. The chain combines TRBV29-1 with TRBJ1-1; maybe TRBD1 (5 bases). The CDR3 covers 15 residues. CDR1 and CDR2 from the germline V gene are SQVTM and ANQGSEA. Between the trimmed V and J ends, which lost 4 bases and 4 bases, there was a span of 19 bases.

The chain joins TRBV28 to TRBJ2-7, with 9 bases lining up with TRBD1. The J segment lost 7 bases and the V segment lost 4 bases, leaving 8 bases of the junction unmatched. This CDR3 spans 14 amino acids. Germline V gene data show CDR1 as MDHEN and CDR2 as SYDVKM. CDR3 residues: CASSSQGTGHEQYF. DNA of the CDR3: TGTGCCAGCAGTTCCCAGGGGACAGGGCATGAGCAGTACTTC.